The 28 T cell receptor beta chains below come from one sample, sequenced in a study of CD8+CD57+ T cells in acquired aplastic anemia (dated by TCRdb to the late 2010s). Flow cytometry had shown CD8+CD57+ cell expansion in the patients selected for sequencing. Instrument on record: Illumina HiSeq 2000. Genomic DNA was used as template for profiling of TCR beta VDJ combinations and CDR3 sequences. Using fastp trimming at Q25 and MiXCR clonotype assembly, TCRdb reanalyzed the public sequencing data and kept in-frame beta chains. Rows with one shared CDR3 protein collapse into an entry with the most common genes and DNA. Counted in this sample were some 160,000 distinct CDR3 sequences; around 48% of them appeared once. The top ten constitute less than 3% of the sample. The sequenced material came from sorted CD4+, CD8+, or CD8+CD57+ T cells (not recorded which) from PBMCs. Receptor source: a human donor with aplastic anemia.

This clonotype was observed at least ten times. The chain employs TRBV6-2 or TRBV6-3 and TRBJ2-7; no reliable D call. The germline V gene has CDR1 MNHEY and CDR2 SVGEGT. The V gene lost 6 bases and the J gene lost 6 bases, with 9 bases spanning the gap. The CDR3 is 11 residues long. DNA of the CDR3: TGTGCCAGCAGCGACTCTGGCGAGCAGTACTTC. It specifies CASSDSGEQYF.

The chain carries TRBV7-3 and TRBJ2-1, with 10 positions matching TRBD1. The V segment lost 0 bases and the J segment 6 bases; nucleotides outside the gene matches: 11. This CDR3 is 18 amino acids long. From germline, CDR1 is SGHTA and CDR2 FQGTGA. The CDR3 bases are TGTGCCAGCAGCTTAACGGTCTGGCGGGACAGGGGTATCAATGAGCAGTTCTTC. Translating gives CASSLTVWRDRGINEQFF.

This clonotype was observed a few times. The chain joins TRBV7-2 to TRBJ1-3; D is unclear. Germline CDR1 SGHTA, CDR2 FQGNSA. The V gene lost 0 bases and the J gene lost 0 bases, with 0 bases spanning the gap. The CDR3 loop spans 13 amino acids. In DNA form, the CDR3 reads TGTGCCAGCAGCTTAGCCTCTGGAAACACCATATATTTT. Its translation is CASSLASGNTIYF.

The V and J genes are TRBV7-9 and TRBJ2-4; 10 nucleotides align to TRBD2. This CDR3 region has 16 residues. V was pared by 3 bases and J by 9 bases, with 11 bases of the junction left unmatched. The germline CDR1 and CDR2 sequences are SEHNR and FQNEAQ (reference sequence). The CDR3 sequence is CASSLVSGGPVGIQYF. The CDR3 coding sequence is TGTGCCAGCAGCTTGGTTAGCGGGGGGCCGGTAGGCATTCAGTACTTC.

On this clonotype itself: One junction end does not reproduce the germline sequence, and a read error may be involved. The chain uses TRBV24-1 and TRBJ2-3, with 7 nucleotides matching TRBD1. CDR3 size: 16 residues. CDR1 KGHDR and CDR2 SFDVKD come from the germline V gene. CDR3 protein: CATSDPRQGHTDTRYF. CDR3 coding DNA: TGTGCCACCAGTGATCCGAGACAGGGACACACAGATACGCGGTATTTT.

This clonotype was seen ten or more times. The genes are TRBV7-6 and TRBJ2-3; unclear D gene. The CDR3 spans 14 residues. The V end lost 0 bases, the J end lost 4 bases, and 8 bases lay between the germline ends. Germline values: CDR1 SGHVS, CDR2 FNYEAQ. This CDR3 is CASSLAGTADTQYF. DNA of the CDR3: TGTGCCAGCAGCTTAGCCGGTACTGCAGATACGCAGTATTTT.

This chain links TRBV2 with TRBJ2-2; possibly TRBD2 for D (6 bases). V shed 6 bases and J shed 2 bases, with 13 bases lying between them. Germline V gives CDR1 SNHLY, CDR2 FYNNEI. The CDR3 is made up of 15 amino acids. CDR3 protein: CASRILGSNTGELFF. CDR3 in DNA: TGTGCCAGCAGAATCCTCGGGAGTAACACCGGGGAGCTGTTTTTT.

The chain combines TRBV7-2 with TRBJ2-1; D ambiguous. CDR1 and CDR2 from the germline V gene are SGHTA and FQGNSA. Trimming pared 3 bases from V and 7 bases from J, leaving 7 bases between. The CDR3 is 12 residues long. Written as DNA, the CDR3 is TGTGCCAGCAGCTTCGACTGGAATGAGCAGTTCTTC. Amino acids: CASSFDWNEQFF.

This clonotype was seen at least ten times. This chain connects TRBV5-1 to TRBJ2-7; 7 bases are a match to TRBD1. V shed 4 bases and J 6 bases; nucleotides not matched to a gene: 10. Per the germline V gene, CDR1 is SGHRS and CDR2 is YFSETQ. This CDR3 has 14 residues. The CDR3: CASSPGTALLEQYF. The CDR3 region has the DNA TGCGCCAGCAGCCCCGGGACAGCACTCCTCGAGCAGTACTTC. Variable domain in full (rest from reference TRBV5-1 and TRBJ2-7): KAGVTQTPRYLIKTRGQQVTLSCSPISGHRSVSWYQQTPGQGLQFLFEYFSETQRNKGNFPGRFSGRQFSNSRSEMNVSTLELGDSALYLCASSPGTALLEQYFGPGTRLTVT.

This chain joins TRBV7-9 and TRBJ2-7; D remains unclear. Germline V lookup: CDR1 SEHNR, CDR2 FQNEAQ (reference sequence). The CDR3 runs to 13 residues. The ends were cut back, 5 bases at V and 5 bases at J, with 13 bases in the middle. CDR3: CASSPRVSHEQYF. CDR3 nucleotide sequence: TGTGCCAGCAGCCCGCGAGTGTCCCACGAGCAGTACTTC.

The rearrangement links TRBV7-6 to TRBJ2-7, with D unresolved. Looked up from germline, CDR1 is SGHVS and CDR2 is FNYEAQ. The CDR3 extends over 12 amino acids. V was shortened by 3 bases and J by 7 bases, with 10 bases between the two germline ends. The CDR3 DNA sequence: TGTGCCAGCAGCTTTCTGGACGGGGAGCAGTACTTC. This gives the protein CASSFLDGEQYF.

This clonotype has just a few counts. The rearrangement joins TRBV7-2 to TRBJ2-7; D not certain. Trimming left V 1 base short and J 3 bases short, with 7 bases between. This CDR3 contains 13 residues. Germline V gene sequence: CDR1 SGHTA, CDR2 FQGNSA. DNA of the CDR3: TGTGCCAGCAGCTTAGTACCCAACTACGAGCAGTACTTC. Its protein product is CASSLVPNYEQYF.

The chain recombines TRBV24-1 with TRBJ2-1; 12 positions agree with TRBD2. The CDR3 extends over 17 amino acids. V lost 7 bases to trimming and J lost 3 bases; unmatched junction nucleotides: 9. The germline gives CDR1 KGHDR, CDR2 SFDVKD. CDR3 loop: CATSGGLTSGSYNEQFF. The CDR3 DNA sequence: TGTGCCACCAGCGGGGGATTGACTAGCGGGAGCTACAATGAGCAGTTCTTC.

The chain uses TRBV10-3 and TRBJ2-7; perhaps D is TRBD1 or TRBD2 (5 bases each). The V end was cut by 7 bases, the J end by 2 bases, with 12 bases between. CDR1 ENHRY and CDR2 SYGVKD come from the germline V gene. The CDR3 consists of 13 residues. CDR3 sequence (DNA): TGTGCCATCAAGAGAGGGGAAACCTACGAGCAGTACTTC. This translates into CAIKRGETYEQYF.

The V gene is TRBV2, the J gene TRBJ2-5; 15 bases align to TRBD2. The CDR3 has 17 amino acids. V lost 6 bases, J lost 11 bases, and 16 bases stayed unmatched. The germline gives CDR1 SNHLY, CDR2 FYNNEI. CDR3 protein: CASSPRTSGRAINEQYF. DNA of the CDR3: TGTGCCAGCAGCCCAAGGACTAGCGGGAGGGCCATCAATGAGCAGTACTTC.

The V call is TRBV29-1, the J call TRBJ2-7, with TRBD1 identical over 8 bases. Trimming removed 1 base from V and 3 bases from J; junction bases left unmatched: 5. CDR1 SQVTM and CDR2 ANQGSEA come from the germline V gene. The CDR3 totals 14 residues. The CDR3 DNA sequence: TGCAGCGTTGAAGGGCGGGACAGGAACTACGAGCAGTACTTC. Its protein is CSVEGRDRNYEQYF.

This clonotype was seen once. The gene calls are TRBV7-8 and TRBJ1-5, with TRBD1 as a possible D gene (5 bases). The CDR3 has 14 residues. V lost 3 bases to trimming and J lost 3 bases, with 9 bases between them. Germline CDR1 SGHVS, CDR2 FQNEAQ. CDR3 residues: CASSFGGLNQPQHF. The CDR3 DNA reads TGTGCCAGCAGCTTTGGGGGACTCAATCAGCCCCAGCATTTT.

This clonotype was recorded at least ten times. The rearrangement uses TRBV7-3 and TRBJ1-1, with D possibly matching TRBD1 (6 bases). The length of the CDR3 is 18 residues. The V end lost 5 bases, the J end lost 4 bases, and 26 bases lay between the germline ends. The germline gives CDR1 SGHTA, CDR2 FQGTGA. The CDR3 bases are TGTGCCAGCAGCCTACTGTCCGGGGGGCAGGTAAGCGGCACTGAAGCTTTCTTT. Translated, it gives CASSLLSGGQVSGTEAFF. Complete variable domain (other parts from reference TRBV7-3 and TRBJ1-1): GAGVSQTPSNKVTEKGKYVELRCDPISGHTALYWYRQSLGQGPEFLIYFQGTGAADDSGLPNDRFFAVRPEGSVSTLKIQRTERGDSAVYLCASSLLSGGQVSGTEAFFGQGTRLTVV.

The CDR3 DNA follows: TGCAGTGCTGTCCCCGGCGAAGGGCCCCAAGATACGCAGTATTTT. This sequence encodes CSAVPGEGPQDTQYF. V usage is TRBV20-1 and J usage is TRBJ2-3; D unclear. The V end lost 5 bases, the J end lost 5 bases, and 20 bases lay between the germline ends. Germline V lookup: CDR1 DFQATT, CDR2 SNEGSKA (reference sequence). The CDR3 sequence is 15 residues long.

The V and J genes are TRBV15 and TRBJ1-2, with D unclear. The CDR3 loop spans 17 amino acids. V dropped 0 bases and J dropped 0 bases, with 14 bases sitting between them. Germline V CDR1 and CDR2: LNHNV, YYDKDF (reference sequence). CDR3 protein: CATSRDKKHSANYGYTF. The CDR3 region has the DNA TGTGCCACCAGCAGAGATAAAAAACATTCCGCTAACTATGGCTACACCTTC.

V is TRBV24-1 and J is TRBJ2-3; no clear D gene. This CDR3 is built from 16 residues. V lost 2 bases, J lost 2 bases, and 13 bases lay in between. Germline loops: CDR1 KGHDR, CDR2 SFDVKD. CDR3: CATSDSDAETTDTQYF. The CDR3 DNA sequence: TGTGCCACCAGTGATTCGGACGCGGAGACCACAGATACGCAGTATTTT.

V is TRBV25-1 and J is TRBJ2-1; tentatively, D is TRBD1 or TRBD2 (7 bases each). V was shortened by 8 bases and J by 0 bases, with 17 bases between the two germline ends. Per germline, CDR1 MGHDK and CDR2 SYGVNS. The CDR3 is 16 amino acids. In DNA, the CDR3 is TGTGCCAGCTCTGGCAGGGGGAGGGCCTCCTACAATGAGCAGTTCTTC. Amino acid sequence: CASSGRGRASYNEQFF. The full variable domain, in which reference TRBV25-1 and TRBJ2-1 provide the parts outside the CDR3, is EADIYQTPRYLVIGTGKKITLECSQTMGHDKMYWYQQDPGMELHLIHYSYGVNSTEKGDLSSESTVSRIRTEHFPLTLESARPSHTSQYLCASSGRGRASYNEQFFGPGTRLTVL.

The V call is TRBV29-1, the J call TRBJ2-1; TRBD2 might be the D (6 bases). The V gene lost 4 bases and the J gene lost 7 bases, with 23 bases spanning the gap. This CDR3 is 16 amino acids long. CDR1 and CDR2 (germline): SQVTM, ANQGSEA. The CDR3, as DNA: TGCAGCGTTGGAAAGTCAAAGTCGGGAGTAGGTAATGAGCAGTTCTTC. Translated: CSVGKSKSGVGNEQFF.

The CDR3 spells CASSGPGPRETQYF. The CDR3 coding sequence is TGTGCCAGCAGCGGGCCCGGGCCTCGGGAGACCCAGTACTTC. The chain joins TRBV2 to TRBJ2-5; D is undetermined. With 6 bases removed from V and 5 bases from J, the gap between germline ends came to 16 bases. The CDR3 contains 14 residues. Germline V CDR1 and CDR2: SNHLY, FYNNEI.

Of note for this clonotype: The junction and the germline gene differ at one end; a read error may be behind it. V and J are TRBV7-4 and TRBJ1-5; no firm D call. Germline-derived CDR1 and CDR2 are SGHVT and SQSDAQ. There are 16 residues in the CDR3. This chain's CDR3 is CASSQDNSYSNQPLHF. The DNA for the CDR3 is TGTGCCAGCAGCCAAGATAACAGCTATAGCAATCAGCCCCTGCATTTT. Complete variable domain (other parts from reference TRBV7-4 and TRBJ1-5): GAGVSQSPRYKVAKRGRDVALRCDSISGHVTLYWYRQTLGQGSEVLTYSQSDAQRDKSGRPSGRFSAERPERSVSTLKIQRTEQGDSAVYLCASSQDNSYSNQPLHFGDGTRLSIL.

In this sample, this clonotype turned up a few times. The rearrangement links TRBV18 to TRBJ1-1; no clear D. Trimming took off 4 bases at V and 0 bases at J, with 12 bases between the two ends. This CDR3 is 15 amino acids long. Germline CDR1 KGHSH, CDR2 LQKENI. DNA of the CDR3: TGTGCCAGCTCACAAAACGGCGATTTGAACACTGAAGCTTTCTTT. Translation gives CASSQNGDLNTEAFF.

This chain links TRBV7-9 with TRBJ2-7; 7 bases align to TRBD1. This CDR3 contains 14 residues. The V gene's germline CDR1 is SEHNR and CDR2 FQNEAQ (reference sequence). Unmatched junction bases numbered 5, after V lost 2 bases and J lost 4 bases. The CDR3 sequence is CASSLRTGSYEQYF. In DNA form, the CDR3 reads TGTGCCAGCAGCTTACGGACAGGTAGTTACGAGCAGTACTTC.

This sequence joins TRBV19 and TRBJ1-2; D is unresolved. CDR1 is LNHDA and CDR2 is SQIVND in the germline V gene (reference sequence). The CDR3 is 12 amino acids. V lost 4 bases, J lost 8 bases, and 11 bases lay in between. DNA for the CDR3: TGTGCCAGTAGTAGCAGTATGGCGGGCTACACCTTC. This translates into CASSSSMAGYTF.